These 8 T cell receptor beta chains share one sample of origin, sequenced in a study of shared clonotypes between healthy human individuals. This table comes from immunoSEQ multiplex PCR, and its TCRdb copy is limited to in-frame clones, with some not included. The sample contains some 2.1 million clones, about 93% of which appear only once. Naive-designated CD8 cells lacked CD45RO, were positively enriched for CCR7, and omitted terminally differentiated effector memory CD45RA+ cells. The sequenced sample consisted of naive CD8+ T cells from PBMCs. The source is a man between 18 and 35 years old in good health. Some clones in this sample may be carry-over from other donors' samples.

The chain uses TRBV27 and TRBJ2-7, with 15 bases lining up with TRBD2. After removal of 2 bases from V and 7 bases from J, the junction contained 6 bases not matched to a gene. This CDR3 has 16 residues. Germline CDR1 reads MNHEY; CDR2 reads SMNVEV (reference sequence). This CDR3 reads CASSLGLGTSGREQYF. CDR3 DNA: TGTGCCAGCAGTTTAGGGCTAGGGACTAGCGGGAGGGAGCAGTACTTC.

CDR3 bases: TGTGCCAGCAGTGAAGTTGACAGGGGCGCCTATGGCTACACCTTC. Translating it yields CASSEVDRGAYGYTF. The chain is built from TRBV6-1 and TRBJ1-2; TRBD1 matches at 8 bases. V shed 1 base, J shed 4 bases, and the junction held 5 bases outside the gene matches. CDR3 length: 15 residues. The germline gives CDR1 MNHNS, CDR2 SASEGT.

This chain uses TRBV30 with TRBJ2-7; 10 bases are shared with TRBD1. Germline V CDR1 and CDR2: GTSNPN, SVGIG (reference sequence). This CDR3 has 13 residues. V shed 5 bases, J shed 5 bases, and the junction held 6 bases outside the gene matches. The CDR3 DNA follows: TGTGCCTGGGCGACCGGGACAGGGGACGAGCAGTACTTC. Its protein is CAWATGTGDEQYF. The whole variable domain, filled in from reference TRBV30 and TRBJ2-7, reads SQTIHQWPATLVQPVGSPLSLECTVEGTSNPNLYWYRQAAGRGLQLLFYSVGIGQISSEVPQNLSASRPQDRQFILSSKKLLLSDSGFYLCAWATGTGDEQYFGPGTRLTVT.

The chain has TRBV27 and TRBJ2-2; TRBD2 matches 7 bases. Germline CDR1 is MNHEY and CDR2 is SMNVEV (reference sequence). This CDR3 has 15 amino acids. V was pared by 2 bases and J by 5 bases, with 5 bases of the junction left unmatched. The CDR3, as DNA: TGTGCCAGCAGTTTAGGACTAGGCAGTACCGGGGAGCTGTTTTTT. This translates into CASSLGLGSTGELFF.

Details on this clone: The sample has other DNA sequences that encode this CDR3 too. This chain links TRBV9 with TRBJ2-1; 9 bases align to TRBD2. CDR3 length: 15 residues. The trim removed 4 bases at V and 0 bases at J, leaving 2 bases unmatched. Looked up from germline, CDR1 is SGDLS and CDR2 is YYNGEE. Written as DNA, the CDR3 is TGTGCCAGCAGCAGTAGCGGGAGCTCCTACAATGAGCAGTTCTTC. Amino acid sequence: CASSSSGSSYNEQFF.

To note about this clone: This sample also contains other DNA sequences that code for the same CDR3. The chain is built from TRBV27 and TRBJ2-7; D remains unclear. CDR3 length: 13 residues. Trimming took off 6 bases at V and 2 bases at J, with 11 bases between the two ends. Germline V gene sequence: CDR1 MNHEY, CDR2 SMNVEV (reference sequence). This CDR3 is CASSPSFPYEQYF. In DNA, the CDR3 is TGTGCCAGCAGCCCTAGTTTCCCCTACGAGCAGTACTTC.

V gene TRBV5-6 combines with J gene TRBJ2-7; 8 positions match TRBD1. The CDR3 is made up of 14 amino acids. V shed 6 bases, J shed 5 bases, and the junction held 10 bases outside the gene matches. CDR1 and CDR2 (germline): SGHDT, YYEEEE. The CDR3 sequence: CASTLDREHNEQYF. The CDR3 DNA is TGTGCCAGCACCCTGGACAGGGAACACAACGAGCAGTACTTC.

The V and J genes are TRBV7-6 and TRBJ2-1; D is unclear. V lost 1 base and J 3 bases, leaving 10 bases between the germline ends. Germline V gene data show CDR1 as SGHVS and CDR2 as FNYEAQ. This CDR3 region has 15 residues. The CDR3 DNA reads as TGTGCCAGCAGCTTAGGGGGTCTGAACTACAATGAGCAGTTCTTC. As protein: CASSLGGLNYNEQFF.